This T cell receptor (beta chain) emerged from a study of shared clonotypes between healthy human individuals. Study-wide results and caveats: It was the non-shared clonotypes that had lower generation probabilities than clonotypes shared by all four donors. Large sequencing depth failed to make sorted-subset sequencing complete, rarefaction showed.

Concerning this clone: Its antigen is undetermined.

Assay: immunoSEQ multiplex PCR; the TCRdb copy retains only in-frame clones and omits some. The sample shows about 1,500,000 clones, 95% to 97% of them seen only once. CD4+ cell separation produced CD45RA+ naive and CD45RA-negative memory subsets. Germline trimming cut 7 bases from V and 9 bases from J; bases unmatched to any gene: 18. The germline CDR1 and CDR2 sequences are MDHEN and SYDVKM. This CDR3 contains 16 residues. This chain links TRBV28 with TRBJ2-1, with 7 nucleotides matching TRBD2. This sequence originates from a man aged 25 to 45 in good health. Material for sequencing was naive CD4+ T cells sorted from blood. The subset was: CD45RA+ positively selected. The CDR3 DNA is TGTGCCAGCACCCCCGATCCGGTCGCGGGAGCTGGTGAGCAGTTCTTC. This translates into CASTPDPVAGAGEQFF.